These T cell receptor beta chains were read from a single sample in a study of blood T cell repertoires in COVID-19. Measured with immunoSEQ multiplex PCR; TCRdb has only the in-frame clones, and not every one. Of roughly 110,000 clones in the sample, more than 70% were seen once. The sample comprised peripheral blood. These receptors were taken from a woman aged 70-85 years who had recovered from COVID-19. The CDR3 runs from the conserved cysteine through the conserved F or W. D genes are given only for firm matches. The size of a clone is reported for some rows only, either as once, few or many, or as a class for expanded clones.

J gene | D gene | V gene | clone size | CDR3 protein | CDR3 DNA
TRBJ2-7 | TRBD2 | TRBV7-3 | - | CASSLAGGEQYF | TGTGCCAGCAGCTTAGCGGGAGGCGAGCAGTACTTC
TRBJ2-1 | - | TRBV5-6 | - | CASSPRGRGASYNEQFF | TGTGCCAGCAGCCCCCGTGGGCGGGGAGCCTCCTACAATGAGCAGTTCTTC
TRBJ2-7 | TRBD2 | TRBV7-9 | - | CASSLGGRDSDF | TGTGCCAGCAGCTTGGGAGGGAGGGACTCTGACTTC
TRBJ2-3 | - | TRBV5-6 | - | CASSLQGGEWDTQYF | TGTGCCAGCAGCTTGCAGGGCGGGGAATGGGATACGCAGTATTTT
TRBJ2-1 | TRBD2 | TRBV7-2 | - | CASSLGLADNEQFF | TGTGCCAGCAGCTTGGGACTAGCTGACAATGAGCAGTTCTTC
TRBJ2-7 | TRBD1 | TRBV7-2 | once | CASSLRDREYEQYF | TGTGCCAGCAGCCTCCGGGACAGGGAATACGAGCAGTACTTC
TRBJ1-2 | TRBD1 | TRBV10-1 | - | CARQRQGPYF | TGCGCCAGACAACGACAGGGTCCCTACTTC
TRBJ1-4 | - | TRBV28 | - | CASSVNEKLFF | TGTGCCAGCAGCGTAAATGAAAAACTGTTTTTT
TRBJ2-2 | TRBD1 | TRBV12-3/TRBV12-4 | - | CASSPRGNGELFF | TGTGCCAGCAGCCCCAGGGGGAACGGGGAGCTGTTTTTT
TRBJ2-3 | - | TRBV14 | - | CASSQGLAQYF | TGTGCCAGCAGCCAAGGGCTAGCGCAGTATTTT
TRBJ2-1 | TRBD2 | TRBV27 | - | CASSRGLAGGPLGNNEQFF | TGTGCCAGCAGCCGGGGACTAGCGGGAGGCCCTCTCGGGAACAATGAGCAGTTCTTC
TRBJ1-1 | - | TRBV27 | - | CASSLNGQNTEAFF | TGTGCCAGCAGTTTAAACGGACAGAACACTGAAGCTTTCTTT
TRBJ2-1 | - | TRBV9 | - | CASSVRDNSYNEQFF | TGTGCCAGCAGCGTCCGGGACAACTCCTACAATGAGCAGTTCTTC
TRBJ2-1 | TRBD2 | TRBV5-5 | - | CASRLSLADSYNEQFF | TGTGCCAGCCGACTATCCCTAGCGGACTCCTACAATGAGCAGTTCTTC
TRBJ1-5 | - | TRBV19 | - | CASSIVPGSNQPQHF | TGTGCCAGTAGTATAGTACCGGGGAGCAATCAGCCCCAGCATTTT
TRBJ1-5 | TRBD1 | TRBV24-1 | - | CATSSGTALNQPQHF | TGTGCCACCTCTTCCGGGACAGCTTTAAATCAGCCCCAGCATTTT
TRBJ2-2 | TRBD2 | TRBV5-5 | - | CASSLAGWLAVNTGELFF | TGTGCCAGCAGCTTGGCAGGGTGGCTAGCGGTGAACACCGGGGAGCTGTTTTTT
TRBJ1-1 | - | TRBV19 | few | CASSAGRGWNTEAFF | TGTGCCAGTAGTGCAGGCAGGGGTTGGAACACTGAAGCTTTCTTT
TRBJ2-3 | TRBD2 | TRBV30 | - | CAWSMGGGATQYF | TGTGCCTGGAGTATGGGCGGGGGGGCTACGCAGTATTTT
TRBJ2-1 | TRBD1 | TRBV6-6 | - | CASYSPGQGYNEQFF | TGTGCCAGTTATTCACCGGGACAGGGCTACAATGAGCAGTTCTTC
TRBJ2-5 | - | TRBV5-4 | - | CASSLVGAGKETQYF | TGTGCCAGCAGCTTGGTGGGCGCGGGGAAAGAGACCCAGTACTTC
TRBJ1-6 | TRBD1 | TRBV28 | - | CASSETGTGNSPLHF | TGTGCCAGCAGTGAAACCGGGACAGGGAATTCACCCCTCCACTTT
TRBJ1-2 | - | TRBV30 | - | CAWSEQLTIYGYTF | TGTGCCTGGAGTGAACAACTAACTATCTATGGCTACACCTTC
TRBJ1-2 | TRBD1 | TRBV6-1 | - | CASSDPRASGQDYGYTF | TGTGCCAGCAGTGATCCTCGGGCGTCTGGACAGGACTATGGCTACACCTTC
TRBJ1-1 | - | TRBV6-1 | - | CASSEGPGVQNTEAFF | TGTGCCAGCAGTGAAGGGCCAGGGGTCCAGAACACTGAAGCTTTCTTT
TRBJ1-6 | TRBD1 | TRBV6-5 | - | CASGLDREFSPLHF | TGTGCCAGCGGCCTGGACAGGGAGTTTTCACCCCTCCACTTT
TRBJ1-4 | - | TRBV5-1 | - | CASRPGYREKLFF | TGCGCCAGCAGACCCGGGTACCGGGAAAAACTGTTTTTT